This TCR beta chain was profiled in a study of response to subunit inactivated influenza vaccine. TCRdb re-called the RT-PCR reads through MiXCR, storing one row per CDR3 protein. The repertoire holds around 750,000 distinct CDR3 sequences, 21% seen once, with more than 8.5% in the top ten. Study-level findings and limits: Each seasonal flu vaccination may recruit only limited new T cells, authors suggested.

In the case of this clonotype: The antigen remains unidentified.

The clonotype was recovered from a man in his forties or fifties who received an inactivated influenza vaccine. Sequenced material: PBMCs from blood, taken about 5 days after vaccination.

CDR3 amino acids: CASSVGIGDNEQFF. The CDR3 DNA sequence: TGTGCCAGCAGCGTAGGAATAGGCGACAATGAGCAGTTCTTC. The chain carries TRBV9 and TRBJ2-1; D gene uncertain. From germline, CDR1 is SGDLS and CDR2 YYNGEE. The CDR3 runs 14 residues. V was trimmed by 0 bases and J by 5 bases, leaving 9 bases between them. Full variable domain (missing parts from reference TRBV9 and TRBJ2-1): DSGVTQTPKHLITATGQRVTLRCSPRSGDLSVYWYQQSLDQGLQFLIQYYNGEERAKGNILERFSAQQFPDLHSELNLSSLELGDSALYFCASSVGIGDNEQFFGPGTRLTVL.